Described below is a single T cell receptor (beta chain) sequence and its context. The antigen is undetermined. This CDR3 is 16 amino acids long. Trimming took off 4 bases at V and 1 base at J, with 17 bases between the two ends. From germline, CDR1 is SGDLS and CDR2 YYNGEE. Measured with immunoSEQ multiplex PCR; TCRdb has only the in-frame clones, and not every one. The sample comprises about 2,500 clones, around two fifths of which are singletons, and around 13% rests with the top ten. The data derive from a study of T cells in localized non-small cell lung cancer. Study-level findings and limits: Appearance in adjacent lung was seen for a median around 60 of the top 100 tumor clones. Among blood samples, higher T cell density accompanied longer overall survival. Analysis by sequencing included only one tumor region, so heterogeneity remains possible. Of the tissues analyzed, uninvolved adjacent lung showed maximal T cell clonality, greater than tumor.

The sample consisted of lung tumor tissue, taken before any cancer treatment. The chain uses TRBV9 and TRBJ1-1, with a weak D call TRBD1 (6 bases). The clonotype was recovered from a male donor aged 60 or over with stage I squamous cell lung carcinoma. The CDR3 reads CASSLQGLLGNTEAFF. In DNA form, the CDR3 reads TGTGCCAGCAGCCTACAGGGCCTCCTGGGGAACACTGAAGCTTTCTTT.